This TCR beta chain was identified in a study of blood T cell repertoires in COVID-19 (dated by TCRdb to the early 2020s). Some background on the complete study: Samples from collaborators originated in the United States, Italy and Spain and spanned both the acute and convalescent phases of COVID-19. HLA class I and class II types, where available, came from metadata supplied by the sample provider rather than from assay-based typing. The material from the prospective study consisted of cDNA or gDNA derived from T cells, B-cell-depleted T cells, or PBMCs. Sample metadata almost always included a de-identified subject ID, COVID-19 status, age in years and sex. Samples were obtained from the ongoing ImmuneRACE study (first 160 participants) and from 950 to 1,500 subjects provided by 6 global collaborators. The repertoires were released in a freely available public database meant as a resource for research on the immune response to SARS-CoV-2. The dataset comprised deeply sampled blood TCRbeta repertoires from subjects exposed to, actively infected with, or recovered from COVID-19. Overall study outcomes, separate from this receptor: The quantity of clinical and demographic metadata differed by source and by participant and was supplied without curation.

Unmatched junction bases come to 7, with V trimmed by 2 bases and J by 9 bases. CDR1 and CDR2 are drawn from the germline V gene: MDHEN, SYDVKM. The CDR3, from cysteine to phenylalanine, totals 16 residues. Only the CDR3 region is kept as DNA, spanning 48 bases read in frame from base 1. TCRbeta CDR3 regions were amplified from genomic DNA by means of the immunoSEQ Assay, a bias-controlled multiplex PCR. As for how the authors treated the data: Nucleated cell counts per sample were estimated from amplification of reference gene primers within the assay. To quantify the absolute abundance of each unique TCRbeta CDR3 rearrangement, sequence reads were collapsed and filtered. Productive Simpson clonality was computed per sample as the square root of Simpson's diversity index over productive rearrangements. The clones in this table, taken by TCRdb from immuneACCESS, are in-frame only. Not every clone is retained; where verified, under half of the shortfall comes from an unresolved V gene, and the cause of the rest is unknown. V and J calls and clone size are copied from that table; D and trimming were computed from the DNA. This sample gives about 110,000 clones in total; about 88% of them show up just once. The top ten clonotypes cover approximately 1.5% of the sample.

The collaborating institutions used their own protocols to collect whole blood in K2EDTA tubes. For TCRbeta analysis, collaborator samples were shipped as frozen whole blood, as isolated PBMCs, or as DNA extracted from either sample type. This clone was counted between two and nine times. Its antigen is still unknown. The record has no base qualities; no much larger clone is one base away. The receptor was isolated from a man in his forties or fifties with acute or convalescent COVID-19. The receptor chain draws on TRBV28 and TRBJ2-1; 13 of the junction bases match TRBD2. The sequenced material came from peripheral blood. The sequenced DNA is TGTGCCAGCAGTTTAGGGGGACTAGCGGGATTGGTTGAGCAGTTCTTC. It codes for CASSLGGLAGLVEQFF.